The clone carrying this TCR beta chain showed up just a few times. The sample originates from a study of blood T cell repertoires in COVID-19. Per the germline V gene, CDR1 is GTSNPN and CDR2 is SVGIG (reference sequence). V was clipped by 0 bases and J by 11 bases; unmatched bases: 8. The CDR3 extends over 13 amino acids. Assay: immunoSEQ multiplex PCR; the TCRdb copy retains only in-frame clones and omits some. The sample lists 65,000 to 90,000 clones; roughly four fifths were seen once. This chain connects TRBV30 to TRBJ1-2; 8 bases match TRBD1. Specimen: peripheral blood. The receptor's source is a man in his sixties with acute or convalescent COVID-19. CDR3 DNA: TGTGCCTGGAGTGTTAAGGGACAGGTCTTGTACACCTTC. Its translation: CAWSVKGQVLYTF. Looking up the rest from reference TRBV30 and TRBJ1-2 gives the full variable domain: SQTIHQWPATLVQPVGSPLSLECTVEGTSNPNLYWYRQAAGRGLQLLFYSVGIGQISSEVPQNLSASRPQDRQFILSSKKLLLSDSGFYLCAWSVKGQVLYTFGSGTRLTVV.